This T cell receptor beta chain originates from a study of blood T cell repertoires in COVID-19. In the authors' workflow: Using reference gene primer amplification, nucleated cell counts were estimated. Method: immunoSEQ multiplex PCR; TCRdb's copy keeps in-frame clones and lacks some. D and trimming were read from the DNA, whereas the V and J calls and clone size are those reported in that table. In the table there are about 130,000 clones, roughly 84% of which are singletons. V lost 1 base and J lost 8, with 12 bases in between. Germline CDR1 is SGHDT and CDR2 is YYEEEE. This CDR3 has 13 residues. J is TRBJ1-2 and V is TRBV5-6; the D is unclear. The receptor's source is a woman under 40 who had recovered from COVID-19. Sequenced sample: peripheral blood. CDR3 nucleotides: TGTGCCAGCAGCTTGTACCCGGAGCGGGGCTACACCTTC. Translation gives CASSLYPERGYTF.